This TCR beta chain appears in the sequencing data of a study of shared clonotypes between healthy human individuals. The V gene end was trimmed by 6 bases and the J gene end by 3 bases; junction bases not matched to a gene: 4. CDR1 LGHNT and CDR2 FRNRAP come from the germline V gene. The CDR3 runs 14 residues. Over several immunoSEQ plates, each subset's genomic DNA was distributed in even portions. Libraries were prepared by immunoSEQ multiplex PCR; TCRdb keeps only in-frame clonotypes and omits some of them. The sample shows some 2.4 million clones, roughly 93% of them seen only once. Donors had no recently reported acute infections or vaccinations and were HIV-negative. Note on this clone: The antigen is not known.

General observations from the study: Among donors, clonotype sharing was expected to be affected by sequencing depth.

The source is a man younger than 30 in good health. Some clones in this sample may be carry-over from other donors' samples. The chain uses TRBV12-5 and TRBJ1-1; 10 positions match TRBD1. The sequenced material came from naive CD4+ T cells from PBMCs. Stated subset: CD45RA+ positively selected. CDR3 sequence reads: CASGPGTGDTEAFF. The CDR3 DNA is TGTGCTAGTGGCCCCGGGACAGGGGACACTGAAGCTTTCTTT.